This T cell receptor beta chain derives from a study of cytomegalovirus exposure and HLA in healthy donors. The assay was immunoSEQ multiplex PCR, and TCRdb's table has in-frame clones only and misses some. The data contain roughly 280,000 clones, 70% to 90% of them singletons. CDR1 SGHVS and CDR2 FQNEAQ come from the germline V gene. There are 15 residues in the CDR3. The V end was cut by 3 bases, the J end by 3 bases, with 14 bases between. As concerns this clone: Its antigen remains unknown.

The study's findings and limits: In vitro testing confirmed a few CMV-associated chains as specific for CMV antigens. Diagnosis of cytomegalovirus status made by the classifier reportedly showed high specificity and sensitivity. Rare TCR sequences predominated, though certain public TCRs were found in many donors.

The chain combines TRBV7-8 with TRBJ1-1; TRBD1 might be the D (6 bases). The sequence came from a woman aged 18-29 years in good health and CMV-seronegative. Sequencing input: PBMCs. This CDR3 reads CASSFYRDGDTEAFF. The CDR3 DNA follows: TGTGCCAGCAGCTTCTACAGGGATGGGGACACTGAAGCTTTCTTT.